Below, 7 T cell receptor beta chains from the same sample are listed, as sequenced in a study of blood T cell repertoires in COVID-19. Data came from immunoSEQ multiplex PCR; TCRdb stores just in-frame clones and leaves some out. The data contain about 39,000 clones, approximately 93% of them singletons. The sequenced material came from peripheral blood. These receptors all stem from a man between 45 and 60 years old with active COVID-19.

The chain couples TRBV4-3 to TRBJ2-7; 10 nucleotides match TRBD1. The V gene end was trimmed by 1 base and the J gene end by 6 bases; junction bases not matched to a gene: 9. Germline CDR1 and CDR2: LGHNA and YSLEER. This CDR3 has 16 amino acids. This CDR3 reads CASSQGGTGVSREQYF. The CDR3 DNA reads as TGCGCCAGCAGCCAAGGGGGGACAGGGGTCTCTCGCGAGCAGTACTTC.

V is TRBV19 and J is TRBJ2-5; perhaps TRBD1 as D (6 bases). This CDR3 is built from 14 residues. Trimming left V 9 bases short and J 2 bases short, with 16 bases between. The germline gives CDR1 LNHDA, CDR2 SQIVND (reference sequence). The CDR3, as DNA: TGTGCCAGCCAAGGAACAGGGTCGCAAGAGACCCAGTACTTC. Encoded protein: CASQGTGSQETQYF.

The rearrangement links TRBV5-1 to TRBJ2-2, with no clear D. V was trimmed by 1 base and J by 3 bases, leaving 4 bases between them. Germline CDR1 is SGHRS and CDR2 is YFSETQ. This CDR3 has 13 residues. CDR3 in DNA: TGCGCCAGCAGCTTGACTGACACCGGGGAGCTGTTTTTT. Its translation is CASSLTDTGELFF. Supplemented by reference TRBV5-1 and TRBJ2-2, the full variable domain reads KAGVTQTPRYLIKTRGQQVTLSCSPISGHRSVSWYQQTPGQGLQFLFEYFSETQRNKGNFPGRFSGRQFSNSRSEMNVSTLELGDSALYLCASSLTDTGELFFGEGSRLTVL.

V is TRBV9 and J is TRBJ2-7, with a weak D call TRBD1 (7 bases). The CDR3 covers 15 residues. With 0 bases removed from V and 7 bases from J, the gap between germline ends came to 17 bases. In germline, CDR1 is SGDLS, CDR2 YYNGEE. CDR3 amino acids: CASSVVPRGEGEQYF. The DNA for the CDR3 is TGTGCCAGCAGCGTAGTCCCCAGGGGGGAAGGGGAGCAGTACTTC.

The chain uses TRBV19 and TRBJ2-7, with D possibly being TRBD1 (6 bases). Germline V CDR1 and CDR2: LNHDA, SQIVND (reference sequence). The CDR3 runs to 14 residues. V shed 5 bases and J shed 2 bases, with 13 bases lying between them. The CDR3 is CASSPYGQTYEQYF. Written as DNA, the CDR3 is TGTGCCAGTAGTCCTTATGGACAGACCTACGAGCAGTACTTC.

The chain is built from TRBV5-4 and TRBJ2-1, with 7 bases fitting TRBD1. V was clipped by 4 bases and J by 1 base; unmatched bases: 5. Per germline, CDR1 SGHNT and CDR2 YYREEE (reference sequence). The length of the CDR3 is 15 residues. This CDR3 is CASSQGGASYNEQFF. CDR3 coding DNA: TGTGCCAGCAGCCAAGGGGGCGCGTCCTACAATGAGCAGTTCTTC.

The chain has TRBV10-2 and TRBJ1-1; maybe TRBD1 (5 bases). This CDR3 is built from 12 residues. V lost 6 bases, J lost 7 bases, and 12 bases lay in between. Per the germline V gene, CDR1 is WSHSY and CDR2 is SAAADI. In DNA form, the CDR3 reads TGCGCCAGCAGCCGCAGGGAAAATGAAGCTTTCTTT. This encodes CASSRRENEAFF.